The next 9 T cell receptor beta chains were all read from a single sample in a study of shared T cell receptors in the human thymus. The protocol was immunoSEQ multiplex PCR, while the TCRdb copy is restricted to in-frame clones and leaves out a portion. The table lists hundreds of thousands of clones, 80% to 90% of them singletons. The sample was also linked to a second study, of human thymus T cells.

Sequencing input: thymocytes. All receptors derive from a girl less than two years old with a congenital heart defect.

To note about this clone: Germline is not matched at one junction end, which may reflect a read error. This chain uses TRBV20-1 with TRBJ1-1, with 11 bases that match TRBD1. The V gene's germline CDR1 is DFQATT and CDR2 SNEGSKA (reference sequence). The length of the CDR3 is 11 residues. The CDR3 region has the DNA TGCAGTGCTAGCCCGGGACAGGGGGTCGGATTT. Encoded protein: CSASPGQGVGF.

This chain connects TRBV5-5 to TRBJ2-3, with a possible D match to TRBD2 (6 bases). The CDR3 length is 13 residues. V gave up 9 bases and J gave up 6 bases, with 17 bases separating them. Germline lookup yields CDR1 SGHKS and CDR2 YYEKEE (reference sequence). CDR3 region: CATGVAGRDTQYF. Written as DNA, the CDR3 is TGTGCCACGGGAGTAGCCGGTAGGGATACGCAGTATTTT.

This clone has only a few counts. V is TRBV4-3 and J is TRBJ2-1, with TRBD1 matching over 8 bases. Germline assignment: CDR1 LGHNA and CDR2 YSLEER. J lost 6 bases, V lost 3 bases, and 7 bases had no gene match. This CDR3 spans 15 amino acids. In DNA form, the CDR3 reads TGCGCCAGCAGCCAGGCGACAGGGGCCGGCAATGAGCAGTTCTTC. Translated: CASSQATGAGNEQFF.

The rearrangement joins TRBV5-5 to TRBJ1-2; D is unresolved. V lost 2 bases, J lost 3 bases, and 8 bases lay in between. CDR3 length equals 13 residues. Germline V gene data show CDR1 as SGHKS and CDR2 as YYEKEE (reference sequence). The CDR3 sequence is CASSLGRDYGYTF. CDR3 in DNA: TGTGCCAGCAGCTTAGGGAGGGACTATGGCTACACCTTC.

The V and J genes are TRBV5-1 and TRBJ2-5, with a tentative D call TRBD2 (5 bases). This CDR3 contains 14 residues. V shed 2 bases and J shed 1 base, with 9 bases lying between them. Germline V gene data show CDR1 as SGHRS and CDR2 as YFSETQ. CDR3 nucleotide sequence: TGCGCCAGCAGCTTACGGGATTTCCAAGAGACCCAGTACTTC. It is translated as CASSLRDFQETQYF.

This sequence joins TRBV18 and TRBJ1-2; no clear D gene. From germline, CDR1 is KGHSH and CDR2 LQKENI. This CDR3 is 10 amino acids long. V dropped 3 bases and J dropped 8 bases, with 4 bases sitting between them. The DNA for the CDR3 is TGTGCCAGCTCACCGTTAGGCTACACCTTC. Protein: CASSPLGYTF.

The chain couples TRBV21-1 to TRBJ2-3; the table gives TRBD1 as D, unverified against the DNA. TRBV21-1 is flagged as a pseudogene. The CDR3 runs 14 residues. The CDR3, as DNA: TGTGCCAGCAGCAAACAATCAAGCACAGATACGCAGTATTTT. It specifies CASSKQSSTDTQYF.

The chain employs TRBV2 and TRBJ2-1; 8 nucleotides agree with TRBD2. V gave up 7 bases and J gave up 7 bases; unmatched junction bases: 18. The CDR3 consists of 17 residues. Looked up from germline, CDR1 is SNHLY and CDR2 is FYNNEI. Written as DNA, the CDR3 is TGTGCCAGCACTAAGATGGGGACTAGGCCCCAGGGAAATGAGCAGTTCTTC. Its translation is CASTKMGTRPQGNEQFF.

The CDR3 coding sequence is TGTGCCAGCAGCCAAACCCGGGACAGATTCTATGGCTACACCTTC. The encoded protein is CASSQTRDRFYGYTF. The chain is built from TRBV14 and TRBJ1-2, with 7 positions matching TRBD1. Germline V gene lookup returns CDR1 SGHDN and CDR2 FVKESK. CDR3 length: 15 amino acids. The ends lost 2 bases at V and 4 bases at J; junction bases unmatched: 7.